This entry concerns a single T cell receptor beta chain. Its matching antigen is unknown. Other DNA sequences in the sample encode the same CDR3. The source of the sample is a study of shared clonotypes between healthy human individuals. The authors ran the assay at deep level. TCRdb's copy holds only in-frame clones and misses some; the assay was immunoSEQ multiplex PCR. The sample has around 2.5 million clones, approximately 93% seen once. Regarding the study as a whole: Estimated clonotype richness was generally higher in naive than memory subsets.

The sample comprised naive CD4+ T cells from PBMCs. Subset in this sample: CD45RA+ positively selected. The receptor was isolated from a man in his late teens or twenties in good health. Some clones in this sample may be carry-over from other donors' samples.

The CDR3 coding sequence is TGCAGTGCTAGAAGAGCCTACGAGCAGTACTTC. Its translation is CSARRAYEQYF. The chain has TRBV20-1 and TRBJ2-7; no clear D gene. Trimming stripped 2 bases from V and 2 bases from J, with 4 bases between. Germline CDR1 is DFQATT and CDR2 is SNEGSKA (reference sequence). The CDR3 spans 11 residues.